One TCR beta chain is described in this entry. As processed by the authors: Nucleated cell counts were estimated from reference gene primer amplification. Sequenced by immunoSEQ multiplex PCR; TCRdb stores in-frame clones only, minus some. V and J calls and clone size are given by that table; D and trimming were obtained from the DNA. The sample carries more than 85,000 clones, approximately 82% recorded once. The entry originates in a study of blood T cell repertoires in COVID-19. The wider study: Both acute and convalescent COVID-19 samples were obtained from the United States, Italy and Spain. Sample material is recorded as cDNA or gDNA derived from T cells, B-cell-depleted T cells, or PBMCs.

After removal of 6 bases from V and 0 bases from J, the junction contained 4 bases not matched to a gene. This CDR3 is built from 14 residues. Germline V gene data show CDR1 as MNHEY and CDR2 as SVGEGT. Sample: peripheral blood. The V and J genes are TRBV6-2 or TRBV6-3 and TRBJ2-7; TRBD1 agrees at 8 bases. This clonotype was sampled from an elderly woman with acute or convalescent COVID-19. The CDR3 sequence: CASSRTGPSYEQYF. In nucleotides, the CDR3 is TGTGCCAGCAGCCGGACAGGGCCCTCCTACGAGCAGTACTTC.